The present TCR beta chain was sequenced within a study of T cells in Graves' hyperthyroidism and ophthalmopathy. Study in general: Peripheral blood draws took place at initial diagnosis, ahead of any treatment.

The CDR3 covers 13 residues. Germline V gene lookup returns CDR1 SQVTM and CDR2 ANQGSEA. V lost 1 base and J 4 bases, leaving 10 bases between the germline ends. This clonotype occurred a few times. Criteria for exclusion of patients were uncontrolled infection, other autoimmune disease, pregnancy or lactation. The investigators amplified TCR beta CDR3 regions from RNA transcripts. Initially, a first-round RT-PCR of the TCR CDR3 employed the HTBI primer set. TCRdb re-called the multiplex PCR reads with MiXCR, one entry per CDR3 protein. The data show under 350,000 distinct CDR3 sequences, roughly 21% seen once.

This TCR derives from a woman aged 50 to 65 with Graves' hyperthyroidism. Specimen: blood. The chain carries TRBV29-1 and TRBJ1-1; D gene unclear. The CDR3 sequence: CSVEVVGTTEAFF. The CDR3 nucleotides are TGCAGCGTTGAAGTGGTAGGAACCACTGAAGCTTTCTTT.